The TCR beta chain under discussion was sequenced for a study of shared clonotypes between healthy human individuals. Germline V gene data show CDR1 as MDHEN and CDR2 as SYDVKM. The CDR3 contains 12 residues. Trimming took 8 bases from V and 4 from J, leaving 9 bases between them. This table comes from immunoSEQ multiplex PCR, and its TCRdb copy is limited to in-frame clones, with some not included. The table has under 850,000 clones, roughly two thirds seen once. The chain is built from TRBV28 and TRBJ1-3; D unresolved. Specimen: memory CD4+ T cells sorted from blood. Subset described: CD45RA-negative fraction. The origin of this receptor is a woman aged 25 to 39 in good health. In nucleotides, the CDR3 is TGTGCCAGCCGGGTGTTGGGAAACACCATATATTTT. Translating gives CASRVLGNTIYF.